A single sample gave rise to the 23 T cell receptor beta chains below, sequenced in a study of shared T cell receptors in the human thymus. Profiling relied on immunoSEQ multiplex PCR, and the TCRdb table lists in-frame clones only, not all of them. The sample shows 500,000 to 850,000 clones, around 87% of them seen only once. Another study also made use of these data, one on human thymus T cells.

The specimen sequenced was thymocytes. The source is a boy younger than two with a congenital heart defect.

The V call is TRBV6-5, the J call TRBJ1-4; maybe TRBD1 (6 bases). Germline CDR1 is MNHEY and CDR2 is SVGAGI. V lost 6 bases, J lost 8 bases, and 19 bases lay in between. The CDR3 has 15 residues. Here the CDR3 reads CASSWDTPRAEKLFF. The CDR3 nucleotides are TGTGCCAGCAGCTGGGACACTCCTAGGGCCGAAAAACTGTTTTTT.

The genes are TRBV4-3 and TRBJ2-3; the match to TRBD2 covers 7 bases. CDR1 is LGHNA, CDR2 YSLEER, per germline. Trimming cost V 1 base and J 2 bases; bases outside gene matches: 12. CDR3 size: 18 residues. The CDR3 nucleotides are TGCGCCAGCAGCCAAGGATTTTTTGGCAGCGGGGTCACAGATACGCAGTATTTT. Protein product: CASSQGFFGSGVTDTQYF.

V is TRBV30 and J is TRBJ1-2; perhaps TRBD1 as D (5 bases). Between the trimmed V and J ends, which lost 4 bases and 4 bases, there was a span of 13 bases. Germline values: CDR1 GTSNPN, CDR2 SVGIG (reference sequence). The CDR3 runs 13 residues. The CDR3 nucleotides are TGTGCCTGGACCGCCCAGGGAGGCTATGGCTACACCTTC. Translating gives CAWTAQGGYGYTF.

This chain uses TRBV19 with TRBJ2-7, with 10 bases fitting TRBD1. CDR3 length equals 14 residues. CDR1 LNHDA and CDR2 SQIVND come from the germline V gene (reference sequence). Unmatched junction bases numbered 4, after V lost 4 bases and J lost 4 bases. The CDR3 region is CASSSRTGGYEQYF. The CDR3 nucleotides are TGTGCCAGTAGTAGCAGGACAGGGGGGTACGAGCAGTACTTC.

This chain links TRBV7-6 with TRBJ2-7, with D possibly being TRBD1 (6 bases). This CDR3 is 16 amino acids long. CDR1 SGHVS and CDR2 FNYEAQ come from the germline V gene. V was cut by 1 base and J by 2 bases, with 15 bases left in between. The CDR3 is CASSLVVGDMTYEQYF. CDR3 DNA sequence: TGTGCCAGCAGCTTAGTGGTCGGGGACATGACCTACGAGCAGTACTTC.

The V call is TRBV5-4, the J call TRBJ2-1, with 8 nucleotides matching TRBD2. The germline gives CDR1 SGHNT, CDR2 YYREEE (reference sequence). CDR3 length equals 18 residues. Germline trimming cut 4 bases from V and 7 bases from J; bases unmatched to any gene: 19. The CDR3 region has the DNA TGTGCCAGCAGCCTCGAGGAAGGGCTAGCGGGCATTAGGAATGAGCAGTTCTTC. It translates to CASSLEEGLAGIRNEQFF.

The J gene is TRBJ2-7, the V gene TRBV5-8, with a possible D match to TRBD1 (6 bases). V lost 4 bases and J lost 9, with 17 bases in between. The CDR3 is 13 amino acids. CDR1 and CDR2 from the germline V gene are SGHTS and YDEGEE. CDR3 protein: CASSTTGLSTQYF. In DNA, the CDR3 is TGTGCCAGCAGCACTACAGGGTTAAGTACGCAGTACTTC.

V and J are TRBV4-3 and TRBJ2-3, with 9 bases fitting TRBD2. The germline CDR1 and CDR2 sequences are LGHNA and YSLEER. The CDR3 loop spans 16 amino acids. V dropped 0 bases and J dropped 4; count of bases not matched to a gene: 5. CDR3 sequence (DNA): TGCGCCAGCAGCCAAGATAAAGGCGGGGGGGCAGATACGCAGTATTTT. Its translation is CASSQDKGGGADTQYF.

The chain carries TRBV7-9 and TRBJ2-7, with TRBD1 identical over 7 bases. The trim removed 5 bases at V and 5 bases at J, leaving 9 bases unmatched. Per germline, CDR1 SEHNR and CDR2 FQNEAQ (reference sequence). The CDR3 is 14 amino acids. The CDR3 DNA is TGTGCCAGCAGCAAAGAAACAGGGGACCACGAGCAGTACTTC. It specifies CASSKETGDHEQYF.

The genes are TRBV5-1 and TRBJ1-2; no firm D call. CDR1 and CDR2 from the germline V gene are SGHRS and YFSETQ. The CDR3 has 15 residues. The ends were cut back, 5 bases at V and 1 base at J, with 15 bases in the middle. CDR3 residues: CASRQTPRVNYGYTF. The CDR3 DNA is TGCGCCAGCAGACAGACGCCGAGAGTTAACTATGGCTACACCTTC.

CDR3 nucleotide sequence: TGCGCCAGCAGCCACCAAGGGGCTAGCGGGAGCGCAGATACGCAGTATTTT. It translates to CASSHQGASGSADTQYF. The J gene is TRBJ2-3, the V gene TRBV4-3; 10 bases line up with TRBD2. The length of the CDR3 is 17 residues. Germline assignment: CDR1 LGHNA and CDR2 YSLEER. Trimming at V came to 3 bases and at J to 4 bases, leaving 10 bases not matched to a gene.

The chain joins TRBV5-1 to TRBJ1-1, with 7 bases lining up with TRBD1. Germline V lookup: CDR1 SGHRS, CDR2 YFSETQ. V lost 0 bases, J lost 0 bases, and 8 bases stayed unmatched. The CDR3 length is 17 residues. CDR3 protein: CASSLGPDRPLNTEAFF. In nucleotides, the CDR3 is TGCGCCAGCAGCTTGGGGCCGGACAGGCCCTTGAACACTGAAGCTTTCTTT.

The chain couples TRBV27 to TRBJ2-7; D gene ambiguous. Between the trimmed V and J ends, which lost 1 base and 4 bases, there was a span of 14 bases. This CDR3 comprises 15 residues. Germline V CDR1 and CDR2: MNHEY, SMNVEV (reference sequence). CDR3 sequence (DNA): TGTGCCAGCAGTTTATACGGCCAGGCCTCTTACGAGCAGTACTTC. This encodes CASSLYGQASYEQYF.

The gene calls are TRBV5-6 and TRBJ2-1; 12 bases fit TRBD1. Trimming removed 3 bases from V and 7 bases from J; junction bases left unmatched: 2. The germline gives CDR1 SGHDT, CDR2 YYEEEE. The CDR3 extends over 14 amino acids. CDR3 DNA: TGTGCCAGCAGCTCGGGACAGGGGGCGAATGAGCAGTTCTTC. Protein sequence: CASSSGQGANEQFF.

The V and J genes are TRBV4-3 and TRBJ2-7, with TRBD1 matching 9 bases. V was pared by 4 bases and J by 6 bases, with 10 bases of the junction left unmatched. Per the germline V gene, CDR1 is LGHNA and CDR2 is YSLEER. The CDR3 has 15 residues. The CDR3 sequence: CASSPRDRVSSEQYF. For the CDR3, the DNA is TGCGCCAGCAGCCCCCGGGACAGGGTCTCTTCCGAGCAGTACTTC.

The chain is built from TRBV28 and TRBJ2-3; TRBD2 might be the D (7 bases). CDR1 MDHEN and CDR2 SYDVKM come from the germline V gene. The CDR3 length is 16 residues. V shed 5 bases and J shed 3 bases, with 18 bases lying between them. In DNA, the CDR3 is TGTGCCAGCAGTCAAGACGGGGGGCGGAGGACAGATACGCAGTATTTT. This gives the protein CASSQDGGRRTDTQYF.

The CDR3 sequence: CATQARGRPNYGYTF. The DNA of the CDR3 is TGTGCCACCCAGGCCAGGGGGCGACCTAACTATGGCTACACCTTC. This rearrangement joins TRBV14 to TRBJ1-2, with 8 bases aligning to TRBD1. J lost 0 bases, V lost 10 bases, and 10 bases had no gene match. This CDR3 contains 15 residues. Germline V lookup: CDR1 SGHDN, CDR2 FVKESK. The full variable domain, rest sourced from reference TRBV14 and TRBJ1-2, is EAGVTQFPSHSVIEKGQTVTLRCDPISGHDNLYWYRRVMGKEIKFLLHFVKESKQDESGMPNNRFLAERTGGTYSTLKVQPAELEDSGVYFCATQARGRPNYGYTFGSGTRLTVV.

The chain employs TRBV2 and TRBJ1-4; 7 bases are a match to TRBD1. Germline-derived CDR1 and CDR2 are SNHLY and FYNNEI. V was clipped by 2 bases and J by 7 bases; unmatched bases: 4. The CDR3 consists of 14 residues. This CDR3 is CASSERGPGEKLFF. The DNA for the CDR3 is TGTGCCAGCAGTGAAAGGGGGCCCGGTGAAAAACTGTTTTTT.

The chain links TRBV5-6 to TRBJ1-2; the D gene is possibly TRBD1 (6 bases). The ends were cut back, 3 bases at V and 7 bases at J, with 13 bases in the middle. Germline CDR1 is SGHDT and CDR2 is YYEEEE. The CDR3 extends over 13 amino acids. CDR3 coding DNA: TGTGCCAGCAGCTCGACAGGCCCGTTTGGCTACACCTTC. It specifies CASSSTGPFGYTF. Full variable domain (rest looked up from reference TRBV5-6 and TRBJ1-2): DAGVTQSPTHLIKTRGQQVTLRCSPKSGHDTVSWYQQALGQGPQFIFQYYEEEERQRGNFPDRFSGHQFPNYSSELNVNALLLGDSALYLCASSSTGPFGYTFGSGTRLTVV.

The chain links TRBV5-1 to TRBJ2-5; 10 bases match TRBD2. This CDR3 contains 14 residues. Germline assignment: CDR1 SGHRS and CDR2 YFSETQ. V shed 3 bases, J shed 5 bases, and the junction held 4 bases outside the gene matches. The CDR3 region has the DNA TGCGCCAGCAGCTCGGGACTAGCGACGGAGACCCAGTACTTC. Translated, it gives CASSSGLATETQYF.

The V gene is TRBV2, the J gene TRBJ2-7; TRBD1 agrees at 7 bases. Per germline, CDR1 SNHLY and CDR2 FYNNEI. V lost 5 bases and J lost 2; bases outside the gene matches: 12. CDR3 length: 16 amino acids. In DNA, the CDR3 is TGTGCCAGCAGTCCAGACCGGGACAGCAGTCCCTACGAGCAGTACTTC. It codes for CASSPDRDSSPYEQYF.

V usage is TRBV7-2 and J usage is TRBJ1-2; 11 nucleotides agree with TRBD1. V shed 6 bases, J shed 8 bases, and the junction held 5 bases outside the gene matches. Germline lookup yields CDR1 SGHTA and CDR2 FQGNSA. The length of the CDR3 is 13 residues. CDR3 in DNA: TGTGCCAGCAGAACGGACAGGGGGCGGGGCTACACCTTC. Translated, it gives CASRTDRGRGYTF.

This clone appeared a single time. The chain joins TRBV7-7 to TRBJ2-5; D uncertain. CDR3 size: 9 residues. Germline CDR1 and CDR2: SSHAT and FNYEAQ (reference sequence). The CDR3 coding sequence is TGTGAATCCAAAGAGACCCAGTACTTC. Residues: CESKETQYF.